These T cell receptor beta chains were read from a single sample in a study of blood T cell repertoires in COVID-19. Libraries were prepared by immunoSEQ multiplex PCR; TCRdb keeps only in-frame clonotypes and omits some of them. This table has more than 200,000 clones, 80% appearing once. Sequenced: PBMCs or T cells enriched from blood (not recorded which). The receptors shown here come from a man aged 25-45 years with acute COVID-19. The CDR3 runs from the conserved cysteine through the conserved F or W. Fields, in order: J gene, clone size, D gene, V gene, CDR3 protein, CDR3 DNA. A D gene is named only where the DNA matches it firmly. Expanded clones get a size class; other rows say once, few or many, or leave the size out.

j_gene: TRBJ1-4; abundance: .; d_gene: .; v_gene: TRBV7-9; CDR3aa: CASSPAPNREKLFF; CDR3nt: TGTGCCAGCAGCCCTGCCCCAAATCGGGAAAAACTGTTTTTT
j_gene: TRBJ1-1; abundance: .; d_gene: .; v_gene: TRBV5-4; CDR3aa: CASREFGGPTEAFF; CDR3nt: TGTGCCAGCAGGGAGTTTGGGGGCCCCACTGAAGCTTTCTTT
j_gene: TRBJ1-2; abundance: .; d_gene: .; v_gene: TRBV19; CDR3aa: CASSIPGRADGYTF; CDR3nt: TGTGCCAGTAGTATTCCAGGGAGGGCGGATGGCTACACCTTC
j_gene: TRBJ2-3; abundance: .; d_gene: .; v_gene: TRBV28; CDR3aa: CASSLHRDNTDTQYF; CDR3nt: TGTGCCAGCAGTTTGCATCGGGACAACACAGATACGCAGTATTTT
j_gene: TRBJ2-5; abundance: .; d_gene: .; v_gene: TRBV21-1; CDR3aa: CASSKERDQETQYF; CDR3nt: TGTGCCAGCAGCAAAGAGAGAGACCAAGAGACCCAGTACTTC
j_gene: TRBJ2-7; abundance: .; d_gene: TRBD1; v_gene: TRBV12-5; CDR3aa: CASGPGQGPYEQYF; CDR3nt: TGTGCTAGTGGTCCCGGACAGGGACCCTACGAGCAGTACTTC
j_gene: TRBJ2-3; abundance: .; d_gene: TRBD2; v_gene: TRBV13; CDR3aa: CASSSLAGESTDTQYF; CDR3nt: TGTGCCAGCAGCTCCCTAGCGGGGGAGAGCACAGATACGCAGTATTTT
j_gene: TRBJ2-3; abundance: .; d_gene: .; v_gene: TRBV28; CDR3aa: CASTPPNRATDTQYF; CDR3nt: TGTGCCAGCACCCCCCCCAACAGGGCTACAGATACGCAGTATTTT
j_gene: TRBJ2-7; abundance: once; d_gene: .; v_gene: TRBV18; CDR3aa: CASSLRGGSYEQYF; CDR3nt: TGTGCCAGCTCACTCAGGGGAGGGTCCTACGAGCAGTACTTC
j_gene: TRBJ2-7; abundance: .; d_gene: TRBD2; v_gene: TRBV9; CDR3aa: CASSVGLAGGLSYEQYF; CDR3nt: TGTGCCAGCAGCGTGGGCCTAGCGGGGGGCCTGTCCTACGAGCAGTACTTC
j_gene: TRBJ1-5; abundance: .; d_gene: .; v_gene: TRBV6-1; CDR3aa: CASSARQERFGQPQHF; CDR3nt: TGTGCCAGCAGTGCCCGACAGGAGAGGTTCGGTCAGCCCCAGCATTTT
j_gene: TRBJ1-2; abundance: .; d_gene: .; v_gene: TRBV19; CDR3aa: CASSSGRSRNYGYTF; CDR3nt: TGTGCCAGTAGTTCAGGGCGGAGTAGGAACTATGGCTACACCTTC
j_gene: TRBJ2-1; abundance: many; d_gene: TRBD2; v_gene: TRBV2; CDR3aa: CASSPFRGEPNNEQFF; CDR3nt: TGTGCCAGCAGCCCGTTTCGGGGGGAGCCCAACAATGAGCAGTTCTTC
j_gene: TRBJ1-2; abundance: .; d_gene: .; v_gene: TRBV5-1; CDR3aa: CASSPAGGNQGYTF; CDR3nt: TGCGCCAGCAGCCCGGCCGGGGGAAATCAGGGCTACACCTTC
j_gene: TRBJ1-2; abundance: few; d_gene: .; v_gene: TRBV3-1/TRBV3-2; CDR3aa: CASSQGRADGYTF; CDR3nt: TGTGCCAGCAGCCAGGGCAGGGCAGACGGCTACACCTTC
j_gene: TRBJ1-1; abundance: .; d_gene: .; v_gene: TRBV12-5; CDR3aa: CASGEGRLSEAFF; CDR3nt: TGTGCTAGTGGGGAGGGACGTCTAAGTGAAGCTTTCTTT
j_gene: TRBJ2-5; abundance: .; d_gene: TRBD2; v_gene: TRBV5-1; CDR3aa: CASRETSGGRETQYF; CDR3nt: TGCGCCAGCAGAGAAACTAGCGGGGGCCGGGAGACCCAGTACTTC
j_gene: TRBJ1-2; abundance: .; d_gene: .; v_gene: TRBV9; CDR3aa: CASSVGGGIRDYGYTF; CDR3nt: TGTGCCAGCAGCGTAGGGGGAGGGATCCGTGACTATGGCTACACCTTC
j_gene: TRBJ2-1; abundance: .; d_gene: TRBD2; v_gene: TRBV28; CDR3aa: CASNNGGASYNEQFF; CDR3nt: TGTGCCAGCAATAACGGGGGGGCCTCCTACAATGAGCAGTTCTTC
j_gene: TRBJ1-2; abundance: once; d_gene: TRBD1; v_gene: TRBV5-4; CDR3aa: CASSGLTGSNGYTF; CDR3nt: TGTGCCAGCAGCGGCCTGACAGGGAGTAATGGCTACACCTTC
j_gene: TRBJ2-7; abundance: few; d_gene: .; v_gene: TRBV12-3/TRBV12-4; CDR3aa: CASRRREFYEQYF; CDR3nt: TGTGCCAGCCGACGTCGGGAGTTCTACGAGCAGTACTTC
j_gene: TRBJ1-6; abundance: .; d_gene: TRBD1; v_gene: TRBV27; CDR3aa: CASSLQGAYSPLHF; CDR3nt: TGTGCCAGCAGCCTACAGGGGGCTTATTCACCCCTCCACTTT
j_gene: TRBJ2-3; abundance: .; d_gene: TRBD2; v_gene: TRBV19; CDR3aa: CASSPAGADTQYF; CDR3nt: TGTGCCAGTAGTCCAGCGGGGGCAGATACGCAGTATTTT
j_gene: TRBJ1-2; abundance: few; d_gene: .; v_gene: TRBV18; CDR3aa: CASSPVGGPNGYTF; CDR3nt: TGTGCCAGCTCACCAGTAGGAGGGCCGAATGGCTACACCTTC
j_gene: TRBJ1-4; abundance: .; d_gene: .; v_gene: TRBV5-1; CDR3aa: CASSPGADSSNEKLFF; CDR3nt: TGCGCCAGCAGCCCGGGTGCGGACAGCTCCAATGAAAAACTGTTTTTT
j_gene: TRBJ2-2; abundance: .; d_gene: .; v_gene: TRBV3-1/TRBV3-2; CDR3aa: CASSQAPGSGELFF; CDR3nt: TGTGCCAGCAGCCAAGCCCCGGGGTCCGGGGAGCTGTTTTTT
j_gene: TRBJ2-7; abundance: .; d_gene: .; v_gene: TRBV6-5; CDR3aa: CASTVGVASTYEQYF; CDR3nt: TGTGCCAGCACTGTGGGAGTAGCGAGTACCTACGAGCAGTACTTC
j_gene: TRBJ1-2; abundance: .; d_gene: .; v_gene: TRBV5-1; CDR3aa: CASSLEQGNYGYTF; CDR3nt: TGCGCCAGCAGCTTGGAACAGGGAAATTATGGCTACACCTTC
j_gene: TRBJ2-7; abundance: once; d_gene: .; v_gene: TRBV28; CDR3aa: CASSLGGGQGRNF; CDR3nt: TGTGCCAGCAGTTTAGGTGGTGGGCAGGGCAGGAACTTC
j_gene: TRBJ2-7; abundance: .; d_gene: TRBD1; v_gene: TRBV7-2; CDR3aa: CASSPRGQPYEQYF; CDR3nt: TGTGCCAGCAGTCCTAGGGGGCAGCCCTACGAGCAGTACTTC
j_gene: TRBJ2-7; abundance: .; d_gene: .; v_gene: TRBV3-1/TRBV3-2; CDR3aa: CASSTSAVGLTYEQYF; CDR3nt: TGTGCCAGCAGCACCTCCGCGGTGGGTTTAACCTACGAGCAGTACTTC
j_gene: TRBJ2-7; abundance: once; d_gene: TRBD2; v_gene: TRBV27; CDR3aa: CASNRGGDLPEQYF; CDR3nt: TGTGCCAGCAACCGGGGGGGGGACTTACCCGAGCAGTACTTC
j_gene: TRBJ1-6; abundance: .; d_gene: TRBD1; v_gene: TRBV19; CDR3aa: CASREPGTGRPLHF; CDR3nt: TGTGCCAGTAGGGAGCCCGGGACAGGTCGACCCCTCCACTTT
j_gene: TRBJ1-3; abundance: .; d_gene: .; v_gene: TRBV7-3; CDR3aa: CASSPTGTPGNTIYF; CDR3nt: TGTGCCAGCAGCCCCACCGGGACACCCGGAAACACCATATATTTT
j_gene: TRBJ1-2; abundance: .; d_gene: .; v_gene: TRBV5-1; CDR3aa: CASSLAGAEGVYTF; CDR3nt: TGCGCCAGCAGCTTGGCCGGGGCGGAGGGCGTCTACACCTTC
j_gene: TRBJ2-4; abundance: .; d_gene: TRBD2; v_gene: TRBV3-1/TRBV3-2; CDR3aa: CASSQESLRTSGGLAKNIQYF; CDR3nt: TGTGCCAGCAGCCAAGAAAGTTTAAGGACTAGCGGGGGACTGGCCAAAAACATTCAGTACTTC
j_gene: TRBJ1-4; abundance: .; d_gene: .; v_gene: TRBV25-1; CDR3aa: CASRQGKGLFF; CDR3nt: TGTGCCAGCAGGCAGGGAAAGGGACTGTTTTTT
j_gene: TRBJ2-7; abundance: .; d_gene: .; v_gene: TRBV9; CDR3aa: CASSVASGSYEQYF; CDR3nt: TGTGCCAGCAGCGTCGCATCGGGGTCCTACGAGCAGTACTTC
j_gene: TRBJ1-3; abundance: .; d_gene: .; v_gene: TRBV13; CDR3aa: CASSPRDKLHSGNTIYF; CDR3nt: TGTGCCAGCAGCCCCCGGGACAAACTCCACTCTGGAAACACCATATATTTT
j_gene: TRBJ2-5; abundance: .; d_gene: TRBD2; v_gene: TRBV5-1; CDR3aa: CASSLGGLAGDQETQYF; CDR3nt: TGCGCCAGCAGCTTGGGTGGATTAGCGGGGGACCAAGAGACCCAGTACTTC
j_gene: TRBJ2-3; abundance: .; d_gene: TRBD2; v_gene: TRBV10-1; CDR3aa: CASSVSGGAPDTQYF; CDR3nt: TGCGCCAGCAGTGTAAGCGGGGGGGCTCCGGATACGCAGTATTTT
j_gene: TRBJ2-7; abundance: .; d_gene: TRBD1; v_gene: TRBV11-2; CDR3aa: CASSFSDRGAYEQYF; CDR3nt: TGTGCCAGCAGCTTTTCGGACAGGGGAGCCTACGAGCAGTACTTC
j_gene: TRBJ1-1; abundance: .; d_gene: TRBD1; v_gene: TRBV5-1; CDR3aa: CASSFGTANTEAFF; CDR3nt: TGCGCCAGCAGCTTCGGGACAGCGAACACTGAAGCTTTCTTT
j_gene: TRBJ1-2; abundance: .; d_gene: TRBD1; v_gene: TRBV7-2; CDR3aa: CASILPGGTYGYTF; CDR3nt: TGTGCCAGCATACTCCCAGGGGGGACATATGGCTACACCTTC
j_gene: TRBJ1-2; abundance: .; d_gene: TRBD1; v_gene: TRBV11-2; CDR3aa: CASSPPGQYYGYTF; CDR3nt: TGTGCCAGCAGCCCACCGGGACAGTACTATGGCTACACCTTC
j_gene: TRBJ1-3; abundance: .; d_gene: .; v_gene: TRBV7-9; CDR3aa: CASSLVARAPRNTIYF; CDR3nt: TGTGCCAGCAGCTTAGTGGCCAGGGCCCCCCGAAACACCATATATTTT
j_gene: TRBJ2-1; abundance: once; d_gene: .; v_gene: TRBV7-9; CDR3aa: CASSSGGNEQFF; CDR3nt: TGTGCCAGCAGCTCAGGGGGGAATGAGCAGTTCTTC
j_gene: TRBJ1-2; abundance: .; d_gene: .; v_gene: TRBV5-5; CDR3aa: CASSPLQAASGGYTF; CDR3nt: TGTGCCAGCAGCCCACTTCAGGCCGCCTCGGGGGGCTACACCTTC
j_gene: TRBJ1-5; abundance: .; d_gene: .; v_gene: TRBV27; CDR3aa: CASRGGFNQPQHF; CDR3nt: TGTGCCAGCCGGGGAGGGTTCAATCAGCCCCAGCATTTT
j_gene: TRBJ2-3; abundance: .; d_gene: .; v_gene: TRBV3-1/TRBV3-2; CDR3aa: CASSQDGPLYF; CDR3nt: TGTGCCAGCAGCCAAGATGGCCCCCTGTATTTT
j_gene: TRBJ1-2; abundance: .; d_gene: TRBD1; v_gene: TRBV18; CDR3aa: CASSPLGTGGHGYTF; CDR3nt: TGTGCCAGCTCACCACTAGGAACAGGGGGCCATGGCTACACCTTC
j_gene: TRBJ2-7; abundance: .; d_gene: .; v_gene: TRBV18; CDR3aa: CASSGLNYEQYF; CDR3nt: TGTGCCAGCTCAGGACTGAACTACGAGCAGTACTTC